Below are 12 T cell receptor beta chains sequenced from a single sample in a study of identical twins. TCRdb re-derived calls from the 5' RACE reads in MiXCR, one entry per CDR3 protein. The repertoire holds over 600,000 distinct CDR3 sequences, with over 20% as singletons. The same data also went into a second study, on T cells expressing NK-cell markers.

The sample taken for sequencing was PBMCs. The receptors shown here come from a woman between 18 and 29 years old in good health.

In this sample, this clonotype turned up many times. The chain links TRBV27 to TRBJ2-5; D remains ambiguous. V was shortened by 0 bases and J by 5 bases, with 7 bases between the two germline ends. In germline, CDR1 is MNHEY, CDR2 SMNVEV (reference sequence). There are 13 residues in the CDR3. The CDR3 sequence is CASSLSPWETQYF. The CDR3 DNA reads as TGTGCCAGCAGTTTATCCCCGTGGGAGACCCAGTACTTC.

This clonotype has more than one count but fewer than ten. This sequence joins TRBV12-3 or TRBV12-4 and TRBJ1-2; D is possibly TRBD1 (5 bases). The CDR3 extends over 14 amino acids. V dropped 5 bases and J dropped 2 bases, with 12 bases sitting between them. The CDR3: CASSTGRLNYGYTF. The CDR3 DNA reads TGTGCCAGCAGTACGGGGCGACTGAACTATGGCTACACCTTC.

The chain has TRBV20-1 and TRBJ2-2; D is perhaps TRBD2 (6 bases). V lost 6 bases and J 2 bases, leaving 19 bases between the germline ends. The CDR3 totals 16 residues. The V gene's germline CDR1 is DFQATT and CDR2 SNEGSKA (reference sequence). As DNA, the CDR3 is TGCAGTGCCCCCCGCGGTTCACTAGCCAACACCGGGGAGCTGTTTTTT. It is translated as CSAPRGSLANTGELFF.

J is TRBJ1-5 and V is TRBV2, with a possible D match to TRBD1 (5 bases). The germline gives CDR1 SNHLY, CDR2 FYNNEI. The CDR3 has 14 residues. With 4 bases removed from V and 7 bases from J, the gap between germline ends came to 14 bases. The CDR3 sequence: CASSAEGYSQPQHF. In DNA, the CDR3 is TGTGCCAGCAGTGCCGAGGGGTACAGCCAGCCCCAGCATTTT.

This clonotype was detected a few times. V and J are TRBV20-1 and TRBJ2-7; no clear D. The CDR3 loop spans 15 amino acids. Germline values: CDR1 DFQATT, CDR2 SNEGSKA (reference sequence). The V end lost 6 bases, the J end lost 5 bases, and 23 bases lay between the germline ends. CDR3 sequence (DNA): TGCAGTGCCCCAAAACCGGGCCAGGATCTGCACGAGCAGTACTTC. This gives the protein CSAPKPGQDLHEQYF.

This clonotype was recorded a few times. This chain connects TRBV12-3 or TRBV12-4 to TRBJ2-7, with TRBD2 as a possible D gene (6 bases). V lost 8 bases and J 2 bases, leaving 19 bases between the germline ends. The CDR3 runs to 15 residues. CDR3 in DNA: TGTGCCAGCGGGAAACCTGGCGGGATGGCCTACGAGCAGTACTTC. Protein product: CASGKPGGMAYEQYF.

This clonotype was seen only once. At one end the junction does not follow the germline gene, possibly because of a read error. J is TRBJ2-3 and V is TRBV7-7; D gene ambiguous. Germline CDR1 is SSHAT and CDR2 is FNYEAQ (reference sequence). CDR3 length: 14 residues. The CDR3, as DNA: TGTGCTAGCAGCTTGTCCTGGCACACAGATACGCAGTATTTT. Its translation is CASSLSWHTDTQYF.

The rearrangement uses TRBV5-1 and TRBJ2-1, with a possible D match to TRBD2 (5 bases). Trimming removed 4 bases from V and 7 bases from J, with 18 bases in between. The germline V gene has CDR1 SGHRS and CDR2 YFSETQ. There are 15 residues in the CDR3. The DNA for the CDR3 is TGCGCCAGCAGCCTTGAAACGGGGTTCCTAAATGAGCAGTTCTTC. Protein sequence: CASSLETGFLNEQFF.

The chain uses TRBV25-1 and TRBJ2-3, with D possibly matching TRBD2 (6 bases). CDR1 and CDR2 (germline): MGHDK, SYGVNS. This CDR3 comprises 15 residues. V was shortened by 0 bases and J by 5 bases, with 12 bases between the two germline ends. CDR3 coding DNA: TGTGCCAGCAGTGAATATCGGGGGACGAAAGATACGCAGTATTTT. This encodes CASSEYRGTKDTQYF.

In its sample, this clonotype was seen a few times. The chain is built from TRBV29-1 and TRBJ2-7; 7 nucleotides match TRBD1. Per the germline V gene, CDR1 is SQVTM and CDR2 is ANQGSEA. This CDR3 is 12 amino acids long. V lost 7 bases and J lost 5; bases outside the gene matches: 8. CDR3 residues: CSARPGGNEQYF. The CDR3 bases are TGCAGCGCCCGCCCAGGGGGAAACGAGCAGTACTTC.

This chain uses TRBV20-1 with TRBJ2-3; 7 bases map to TRBD2. Germline CDR1 is DFQATT and CDR2 is SNEGSKA (reference sequence). This CDR3 region has 17 residues. Unmatched junction bases numbered 10, after V lost 0 bases and J lost 1 base. The CDR3 is CSARDKLSGVGTDTQYF. Here the CDR3 DNA reads TGCAGTGCTAGAGATAAGTTAAGCGGGGTGGGCACAGATACGCAGTATTTT.

This clonotype has ten or more counts. The chain couples TRBV5-1 to TRBJ2-2; D ambiguous. The germline CDR1 and CDR2 sequences are SGHRS and YFSETQ. V lost 0 bases and J 4 bases, leaving 4 bases between the germline ends. This CDR3 is built from 13 residues. CDR3 nucleotides: TGCGCCAGCAGCTTGGACCCCACCGGGGAGCTGTTTTTT. Residues: CASSLDPTGELFF.